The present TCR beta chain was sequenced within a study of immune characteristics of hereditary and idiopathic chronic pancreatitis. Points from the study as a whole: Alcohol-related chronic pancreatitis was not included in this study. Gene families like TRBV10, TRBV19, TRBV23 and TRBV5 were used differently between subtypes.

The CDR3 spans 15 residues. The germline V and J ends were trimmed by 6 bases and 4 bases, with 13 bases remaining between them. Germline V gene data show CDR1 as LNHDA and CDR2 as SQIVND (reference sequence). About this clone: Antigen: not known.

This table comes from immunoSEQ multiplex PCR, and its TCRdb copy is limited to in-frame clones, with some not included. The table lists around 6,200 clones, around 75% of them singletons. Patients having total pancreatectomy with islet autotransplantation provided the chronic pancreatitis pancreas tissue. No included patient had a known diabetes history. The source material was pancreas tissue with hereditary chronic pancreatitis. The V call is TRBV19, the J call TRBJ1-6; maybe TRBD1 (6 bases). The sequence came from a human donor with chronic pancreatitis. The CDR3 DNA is TGTGCCAGTAGCCACGGACAGTTTTATAATTCACCCCTCCACTTT. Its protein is CASSHGQFYNSPLHF.